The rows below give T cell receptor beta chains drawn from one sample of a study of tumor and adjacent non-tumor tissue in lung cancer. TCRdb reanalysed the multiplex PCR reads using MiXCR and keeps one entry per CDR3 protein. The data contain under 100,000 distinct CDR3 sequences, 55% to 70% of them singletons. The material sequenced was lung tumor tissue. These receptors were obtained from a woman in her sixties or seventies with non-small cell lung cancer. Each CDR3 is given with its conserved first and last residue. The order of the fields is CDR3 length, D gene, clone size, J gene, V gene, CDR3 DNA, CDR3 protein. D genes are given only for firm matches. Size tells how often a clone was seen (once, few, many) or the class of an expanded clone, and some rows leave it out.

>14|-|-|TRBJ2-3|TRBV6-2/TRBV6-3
TGTACCAGCAGTTACGGGGTAAACGATCAGCCCCAGTATTTT
CTSSYGVNDQPQYF
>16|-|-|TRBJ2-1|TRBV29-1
TGCAGCGTTGAGGCTGGGGCAGAGAATTACTACAATGGGCAGTTCTTC
CSVEAGAENYYNGQFF
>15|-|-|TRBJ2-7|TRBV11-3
TGTGTCAGGAGCTTAAGGTCAGTGGGCACCTACGAGCAGTACTTC
CVRSLRSVGTYEQYF
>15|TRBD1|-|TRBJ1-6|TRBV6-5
TGTGCCAGCAGTCGGGACAGGGAGGATAATTTACCCCTCCACTTC
CASSRDREDNLPLHF
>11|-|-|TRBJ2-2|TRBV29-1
TGCAGCGTTGGGGACATCGGGGAGCTGTTTTTC
CSVGDIGELFF
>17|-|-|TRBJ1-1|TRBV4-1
TGCGCCAGCAGCCAAGAACGGTCGTGGACGGAGAACAGTGAAGCATTCTTT
CASSQERSWTENSEAFF
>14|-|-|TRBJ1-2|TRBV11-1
TGTGCCAGCGGCCTCGGGATAGCGAACTATGGCTACATCTTC
CASGLGIANYGYIF
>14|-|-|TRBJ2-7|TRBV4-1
TGCGCCAGCAGCACCGCACGTGGGGGCCACGAGCAGTACTTC
CASSTARGGHEQYF
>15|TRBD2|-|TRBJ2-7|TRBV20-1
TGCAGTGCTAGAGGGACTAGGGTCGGCTCCTACGAGCAGTACTTC
CSARGTRVGSYEQYF
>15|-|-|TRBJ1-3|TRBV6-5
TGTGTCAGCAGCTATTCGACAGCTGACCGAAACACCATATATTTT
CVSSYSTADRNTIYF
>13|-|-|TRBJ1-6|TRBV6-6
TGTGCCAGCCACGGGGACAAAAATTCACCCCTCCACTTC
CASHGDKNSPLHF
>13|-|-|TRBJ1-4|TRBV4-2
TGTGGCTGCAGCCAAGAAAGGGGAGAAAAACTGTTTTTT
CGCSQERGEKLFF
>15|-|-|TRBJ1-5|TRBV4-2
TGTACCAGCAGCCACCTGGCTGCCAACGGTCAGCCCCAGCATTTT
CTSSHLAANGQPQHF
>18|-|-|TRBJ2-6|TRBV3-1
TGTGCCAGCAGCCGCGGACACCCCAGGGTGGTTGGGGCCAACGTCCTGACTTTC
CASSRGHPRVVGANVLTF
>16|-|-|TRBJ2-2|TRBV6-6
TGTGCCAGCCACGGCTTGGTAGGTGGTGACACCGGGGAGCTTTTTTTT
CASHGLVGGDTGELFF
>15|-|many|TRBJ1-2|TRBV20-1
TGCAGTGCTTATACAACAGAACTAAATAACTATGGCTACACCTTC
CSAYTTELNNYGYTF
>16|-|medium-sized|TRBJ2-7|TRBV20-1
TGCAGTGCTAGCGGCTCGGGGGTGGGGAGGCCCTACGAGCAGTACTTC
CSASGSGVGRPYEQYF
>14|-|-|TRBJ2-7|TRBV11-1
TGTGCCAGCGGCTTGACTAGTTGGTCATACGAGCAGTATTTC
CASGLTSWSYEQYF
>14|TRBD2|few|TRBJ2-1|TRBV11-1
TGTGCCAGCAGCCGGTGGGAGGGCCACTATGAGCAGTTCTTC
CASSRWEGHYEQFF
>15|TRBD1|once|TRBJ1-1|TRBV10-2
TGCGCCAACACCGCAGGGACAGGGATAGGCACTGAAGCTTTCTTT
CANTAGTGIGTEAFF
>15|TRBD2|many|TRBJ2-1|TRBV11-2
TGTGCCAGCAGCCCCCGCCGACTAGCTTCCAATGAGCAGTTCTTC
CASSPRRLASNEQFF
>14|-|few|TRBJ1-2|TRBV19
TGTGCCAGTAGTGTCGGGGCGTTGTCCTATGGCTACACCTTC
CASSVGALSYGYTF